A selection of T cell receptor beta chains follows, all from one sample in a study of blood T cell repertoires in COVID-19. Sequencing was performed with immunoSEQ multiplex PCR; in TCRdb, only in-frame clones are kept and a portion is missing. There are hundreds of thousands of clones in the sample; around 86% occur only once, and roughly 1.7% lies in the top ten. Sequenced material: PBMCs or T cells enriched from blood (not recorded which). Every receptor here comes from a woman between 50 and 59 years old who had recovered from COVID-19. Both conserved end residues are part of each CDR3. D genes are given only for firm matches. For some rows the clone size is stated as once, few or many, or as a class when expanded; others skip it.

j_call,clone_size,d_call,v_call,cdr3_aa,cdr3_nt
TRBJ2-7,-,TRBD1,TRBV7-2,CASNSGTGGPYEQYF,TGTGCCAGCAACTCCGGGACAGGGGGCCCCTACGAGCAGTACTTC
TRBJ1-6,-,-,TRBV6-2/TRBV6-3,CASSYEAGYNSPLHF,TGTGCCAGCAGTTACGAGGCGGGATATAATTCACCCCTCCACTTT
TRBJ1-2,-,-,TRBV7-2,CASSLVPQGNYGYTF,TGTGCCAGCAGCTTAGTGCCCCAGGGTAACTATGGCTACACCTTC
TRBJ2-7,-,-,TRBV19,CASSIERQGPYEQYF,TGTGCCAGTAGTATAGAAAGGCAGGGGCCCTACGAGCAGTACTTC
TRBJ2-1,once,-,TRBV10-3,CATAMPSSYNEQFF,TGTGCCACCGCCATGCCGAGCTCCTACAATGAGCAGTTCTTC
TRBJ2-5,-,-,TRBV30,CAWSSSRSGETQYF,TGTGCCTGGAGTTCTTCGCGGTCGGGGGAGACCCAGTACTTC
TRBJ2-4,-,TRBD2,TRBV19,CASQGLADLAKNIQYF,TGTGCCAGCCAGGGACTAGCGGATCTAGCCAAAAACATTCAGTACTTC
TRBJ2-1,-,TRBD2,TRBV5-4,CASRLLAGDNEQFF,TGTGCCAGCAGACTCCTAGCGGGAGACAATGAGCAGTTCTTC
TRBJ2-2,-,-,TRBV12-3/TRBV12-4,CASSLLERKELFF,TGTGCCAGCAGTTTACTTGAGCGGAAGGAGCTGTTTTTT
TRBJ1-1,-,TRBD1,TRBV30,CAWSRGGVFKNTEAFF,TGTGCCTGGAGTCGAGGGGGCGTGTTCAAGAACACTGAAGCTTTCTTT
TRBJ2-3,once,TRBD1,TRBV5-1,CASSFEGQAVIDTQYF,TGCGCCAGCAGCTTTGAGGGACAGGCCGTCATTGATACGCAGTATTTT
TRBJ2-7,-,-,TRBV4-2,CASSQDFGGTSYEQYF,TGTGCCAGCAGCCAAGATTTCGGAGGTACATCCTACGAGCAGTACTTC
TRBJ1-1,-,-,TRBV2,CASTSGGTIGTEAFF,TGTGCCAGCACCTCGGGGGGGACAATTGGGACTGAAGCTTTCTTT
TRBJ2-1,-,-,TRBV12-3/TRBV12-4,CASSPDSNEQFF,TGTGCCAGCAGTCCGGACAGCAATGAGCAGTTCTTC
TRBJ2-7,-,TRBD2,TRBV7-2,CASSLGREPTGEQYF,TGTGCCAGCAGCTTGGGGCGGGAGCCTACCGGAGAGCAGTACTTC
TRBJ2-2,-,-,TRBV28,CASTRSRAGELFF,TGTGCCAGCACGAGGTCGCGGGCCGGGGAGCTGTTTTTT
TRBJ2-1,-,TRBD2,TRBV6-5,CASKTGLAGSNEQFF,TGTGCCAGCAAGACGGGACTAGCGGGATCCAATGAGCAGTTCTTC
TRBJ1-2,-,-,TRBV9,CASSVDPGRDGYTF,TGTGCCAGCAGCGTAGATCCAGGGAGGGATGGCTACACCTTC
TRBJ1-2,-,-,TRBV5-1,CASSLTTGHNYGYTF,TGCGCCAGCAGCTTGACGACAGGCCATAACTATGGCTACACCTTC
TRBJ2-3,-,TRBD2,TRBV29-1,CSVGTSGMGTQYF,TGCAGCGTAGGGACTAGCGGGATGGGTACGCAGTATTTT
TRBJ1-3,-,-,TRBV10-2,CASSGTTDGSGNTIYF,TGCGCCAGCAGTGGGACTACCGACGGCTCTGGAAACACCATATATTTT
TRBJ2-3,-,TRBD2,TRBV5-4,CASRSRPGLSTDTQYF,TGTGCCAGCAGATCTCGACCGGGACTAAGCACAGATACGCAGTATTTT
TRBJ2-3,-,-,TRBV5-1,CASSVDNPDTQYF,TGCGCCAGCAGCGTAGACAATCCAGATACGCAGTATTTT
TRBJ2-1,-,-,TRBV6-5,CASRLSPSSYNEQFF,TGTGCCAGCAGACTATCCCCCAGCTCCTACAATGAGCAGTTCTTC
TRBJ2-5,-,TRBD2,TRBV5-1,CASSDLAGGETQYF,TGCGCCAGCAGCGATCTAGCGGGAGGAGAGACCCAGTACTTC
TRBJ2-5,-,-,TRBV3-1/TRBV3-2,CASSQDGETQYF,TGTGCCAGCAGCCAAGACGGAGAGACCCAGTACTTC
TRBJ1-2,-,-,TRBV19,CASQSPPDSLYGYTF,TGTGCCAGTCAATCCCCGCCAGACAGTCTCTATGGCTACACCTTC
TRBJ1-5,-,-,TRBV19,CASSIGQNQPQHF,TGTGCCAGTAGTATTGGGCAGAATCAGCCCCAGCATTTT